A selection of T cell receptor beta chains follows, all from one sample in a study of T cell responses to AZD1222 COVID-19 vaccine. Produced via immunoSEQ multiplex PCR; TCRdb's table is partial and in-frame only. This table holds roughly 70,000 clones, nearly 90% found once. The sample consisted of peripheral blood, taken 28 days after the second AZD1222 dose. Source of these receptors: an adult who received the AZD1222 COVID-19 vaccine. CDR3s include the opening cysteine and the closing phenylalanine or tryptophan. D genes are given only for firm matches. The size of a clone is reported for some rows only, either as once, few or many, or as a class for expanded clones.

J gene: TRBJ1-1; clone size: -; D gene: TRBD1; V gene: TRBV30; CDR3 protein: CAWNPGQGYTEAFF; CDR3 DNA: TGTGCCTGGAATCCGGGACAGGGTTACACTGAAGCTTTCTTT
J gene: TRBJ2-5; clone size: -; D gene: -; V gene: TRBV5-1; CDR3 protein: CASREVEGDQETQYF; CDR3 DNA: TGCGCCAGCAGGGAGGTAGAGGGAGACCAAGAGACCCAGTACTTC
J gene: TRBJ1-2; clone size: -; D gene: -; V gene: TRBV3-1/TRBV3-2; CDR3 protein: CASSQGTGNYGYTF; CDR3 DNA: TGTGCCAGCAGCCAAGGTACAGGGAACTATGGCTACACCTTC
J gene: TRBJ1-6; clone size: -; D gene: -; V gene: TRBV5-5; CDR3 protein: CASSLGSNPVSSPLHF; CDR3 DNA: TGTGCCAGCAGCTTGGGGTCGAACCCAGTGTCTTCACCCCTCCACTTT
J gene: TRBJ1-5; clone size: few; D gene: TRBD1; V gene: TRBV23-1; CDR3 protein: CASKGTGRDSNQPQHF; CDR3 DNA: TGCGCCAGCAAGGGGACAGGGAGGGATAGCAATCAGCCCCAGCATTTT
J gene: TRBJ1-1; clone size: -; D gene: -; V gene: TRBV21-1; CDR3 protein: CSQKGRDTEAFF; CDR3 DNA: TGTTCCCAGAAGGGGAGGGACACTGAAGCTTTCTTT
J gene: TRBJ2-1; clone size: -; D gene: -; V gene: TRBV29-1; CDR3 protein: CSVGVSYNEQFF; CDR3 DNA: TGCAGCGTTGGAGTTTCCTACAATGAGCAGTTCTTC
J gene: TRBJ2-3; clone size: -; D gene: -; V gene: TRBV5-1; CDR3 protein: CASSARGEDTQYF; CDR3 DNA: TGCGCCAGCAGCGCCAGGGGAGAAGATACGCAGTATTTT
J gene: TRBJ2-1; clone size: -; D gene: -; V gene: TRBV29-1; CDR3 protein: CSADPLPGLYNEQFF; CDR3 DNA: TGCAGCGCGGATCCGTTACCGGGCCTTTACAATGAGCAGTTCTTC
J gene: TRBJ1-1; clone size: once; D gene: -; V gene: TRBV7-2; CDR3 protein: CASTPYGSLNTEAFF; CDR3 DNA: TGTGCCAGCACCCCCTACGGGAGTCTGAACACTGAAGCTTTCTTT
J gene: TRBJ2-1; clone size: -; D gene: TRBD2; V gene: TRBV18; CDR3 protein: CASSPSREGEQFF; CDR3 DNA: TGTGCCAGCTCACCATCCAGGGAGGGTGAGCAGTTCTTC
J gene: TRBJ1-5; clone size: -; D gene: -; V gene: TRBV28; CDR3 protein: CASSPRGGGRNQPQHF; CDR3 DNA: TGTGCCAGCAGTCCGCGAGGGGGAGGGCGCAATCAGCCCCAGCATTTT
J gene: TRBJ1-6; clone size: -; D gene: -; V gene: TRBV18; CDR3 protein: CASSPRGTGDSPLHF; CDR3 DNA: TGTGCCAGCTCACCGCGAGGGACTGGGGATTCACCCCTCCACTTT
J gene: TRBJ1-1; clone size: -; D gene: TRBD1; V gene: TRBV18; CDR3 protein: CASSREAGGTEAFF; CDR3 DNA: TGTGCCAGCTCACGGGAGGCAGGGGGCACTGAAGCTTTCTTT
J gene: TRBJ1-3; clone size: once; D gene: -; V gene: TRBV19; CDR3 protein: CASSGRNTIYF; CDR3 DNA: TGTGCCAGTAGCGGGAGAAACACCATATATTTT
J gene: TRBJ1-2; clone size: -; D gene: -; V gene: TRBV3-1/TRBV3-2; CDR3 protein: CASSQEGDIYGYTF; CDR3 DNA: TGTGCCAGCAGCCAAGAGGGGGACATCTATGGCTACACCTTC
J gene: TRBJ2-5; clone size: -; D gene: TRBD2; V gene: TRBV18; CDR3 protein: CASSPQGLAQETQYF; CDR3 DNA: TGTGCCAGCTCACCTCAAGGACTAGCCCAAGAGACCCAGTACTTC
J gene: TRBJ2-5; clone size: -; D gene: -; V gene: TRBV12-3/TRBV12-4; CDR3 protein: CASSSPPQETQYF; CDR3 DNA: TGTGCCAGCAGTTCCCCCCCACAAGAGACCCAGTACTTC
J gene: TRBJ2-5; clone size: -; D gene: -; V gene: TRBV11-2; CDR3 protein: CASSLSVAGNQETQYF; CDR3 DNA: TGTGCCAGCAGCTTATCGGTAGCAGGTAACCAAGAGACCCAGTACTTC
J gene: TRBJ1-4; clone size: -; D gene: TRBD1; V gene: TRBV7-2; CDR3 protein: CASSPGTGSKLFF; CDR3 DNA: TGTGCCAGCAGCCCCGGGACAGGGTCGAAACTGTTTTTT
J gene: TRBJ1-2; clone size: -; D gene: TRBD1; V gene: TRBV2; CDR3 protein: CASKGTGGTYGYTF; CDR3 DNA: TGTGCCAGCAAAGGGACAGGGGGGACCTATGGCTACACCTTC
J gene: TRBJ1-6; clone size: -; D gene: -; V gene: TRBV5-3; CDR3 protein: CARSPIVGGAKGPLHF; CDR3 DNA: TGTGCCAGAAGCCCCATAGTTGGCGGAGCGAAAGGGCCCCTCCACTTT
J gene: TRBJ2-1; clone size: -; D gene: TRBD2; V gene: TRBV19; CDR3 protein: CASSIPLAGALHNEQFF; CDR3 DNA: TGTGCCAGTAGTATACCGTTAGCGGGAGCCCTTCACAATGAGCAGTTCTTC
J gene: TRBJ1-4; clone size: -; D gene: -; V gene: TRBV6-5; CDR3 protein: CASRGTREKLFF; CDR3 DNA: TGTGCCAGCAGGGGGACAAGGGAAAAACTGTTTTTT
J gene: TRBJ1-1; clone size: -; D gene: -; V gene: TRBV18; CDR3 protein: CASSPQGGDTEAFF; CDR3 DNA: TGTGCCAGCTCACCACAGGGAGGGGACACTGAAGCTTTCTTT
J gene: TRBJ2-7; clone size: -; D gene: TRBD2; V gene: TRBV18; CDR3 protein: CASSPGSGRVYEQYF; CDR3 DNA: TGTGCCAGCTCACCAGGCAGCGGGAGGGTATACGAGCAGTACTTC
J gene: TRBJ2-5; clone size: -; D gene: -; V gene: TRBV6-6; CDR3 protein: CASSYMETQYF; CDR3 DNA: TGTGCCAGCAGTTACATGGAGACCCAGTACTTC
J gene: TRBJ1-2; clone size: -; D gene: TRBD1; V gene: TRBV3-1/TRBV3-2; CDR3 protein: CASSPRTGDGYTF; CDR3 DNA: TGTGCCAGCAGCCCCAGGACAGGGGATGGCTACACCTTC
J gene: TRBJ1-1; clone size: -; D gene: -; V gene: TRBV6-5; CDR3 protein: CASSRDRLNTEAFF; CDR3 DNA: TGTGCCAGCAGTCGGGACCGCCTGAACACTGAAGCTTTCTTT
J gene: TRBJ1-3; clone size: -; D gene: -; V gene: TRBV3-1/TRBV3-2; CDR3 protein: CASSQEGGAIYF; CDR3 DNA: TGTGCCAGCAGCCAAGAAGGGGGGGCCATATATTTT
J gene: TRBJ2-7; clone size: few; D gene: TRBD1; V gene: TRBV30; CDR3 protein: CAWSVYRGQEQYF; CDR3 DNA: TGTGCCTGGAGTGTTTACAGGGGGCAGGAGCAGTACTTC
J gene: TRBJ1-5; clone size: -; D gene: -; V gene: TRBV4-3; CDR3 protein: CASSQAGGGNQPQHF; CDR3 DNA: TGCGCCAGCAGCCAAGCCGGGGGTGGCAATCAGCCCCAGCATTTT
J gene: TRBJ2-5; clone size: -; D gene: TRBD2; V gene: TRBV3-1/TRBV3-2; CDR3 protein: CASSQGLAGAGETQYF; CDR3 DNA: TGTGCCAGCAGCCAAGGACTAGCGGGAGCGGGGGAGACCCAGTACTTC
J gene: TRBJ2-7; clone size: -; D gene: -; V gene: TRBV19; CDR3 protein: CASSMALGRGYEQYF; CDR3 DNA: TGTGCCAGTAGTATGGCCCTAGGTCGGGGTTACGAGCAGTACTTC
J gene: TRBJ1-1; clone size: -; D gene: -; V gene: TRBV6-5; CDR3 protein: CASSWRQGNTEAFF; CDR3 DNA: TGTGCCAGCAGTTGGCGGCAGGGGAACACTGAAGCTTTCTTT
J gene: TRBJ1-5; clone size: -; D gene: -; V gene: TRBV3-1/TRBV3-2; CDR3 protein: CASSQERGNQPQHF; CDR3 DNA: TGTGCCAGCAGCCAAGAACGGGGCAATCAGCCCCAGCATTTT
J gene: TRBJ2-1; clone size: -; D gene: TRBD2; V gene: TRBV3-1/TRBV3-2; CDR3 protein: CASSRNLLAGGKNEQFF; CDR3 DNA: TGTGCCAGCAGCCGGAACCTACTAGCGGGAGGGAAGAATGAGCAGTTCTTC